Listed here is a single T cell receptor (beta chain). Its antigen is as yet unknown. CDR3 of TCR beta was amplified from genomic DNA via a two-round multiplex PCR. Primers specific to each TRBV and TRBJ gene were used in first-round PCR. TCRdb ran MiXCR on the multiplex PCR reads and lists one entry per CDR3 protein. Of about 22,000 distinct CDR3 sequences in the sample, approximately 40% are singletons; the top ten hold 57%. The data originate from a study of prognosis after radiotherapy for stage I lung cancer. Whole-study context: Medical inoperability was considered to apply to all enrolled non-small cell lung cancer patients. Whole-study findings and limits: Tumor-specific status of the expanded TCR clones was not determined in the analysis. Once stereotactic body radiation therapy had been given, unique TCR clone counts fell, with a median of about 9,200 versus 6,500.

CDR3 length: 14 residues. The ends lost 5 bases at V and 3 bases at J; junction bases unmatched: 5. CDR1 and CDR2 (germline): KGHSH, LQKENI. The receptor was derived from a donor aged 50 or older with non-small cell lung cancer. This sequence joins TRBV18 and TRBJ2-5, with 8 bases lining up with TRBD2. The sample here was PBMCs, taken before or after stereotactic body radiation therapy (not recorded which). The CDR3 spells CASSATSVEETQYF. The CDR3 coding sequence is TGTGCCAGCTCAGCGACTAGCGTGGAAGAGACCCAGTACTTC.